One and the same sample provided the 15 T cell receptor beta chains below, sequenced in a study of chemoradiotherapy in HPV16-positive cancers. The method was immunoSEQ multiplex PCR; TCRdb's version includes in-frame clones alone and lacks a portion of them. The table lists about 17,000 clones, approximately 89% of them singletons. The sample here was blood, taken from a patient who underwent chemoradiotherapy. These receptors were obtained from a human donor with HPV-associated anogenital cancer.

The chain uses TRBV14 and TRBJ2-5, with 10 bases aligning to TRBD2. Per germline, CDR1 SGHDN and CDR2 FVKESK. V dropped 4 bases and J dropped 5; count of bases not matched to a gene: 7. The CDR3 loop spans 15 amino acids. The CDR3 sequence is CASSLTLSGGETQYF. CDR3 in DNA: TGTGCCAGCAGCCTAACCCTTAGCGGGGGGGAGACCCAGTACTTC.

The chain recombines TRBV4-1 with TRBJ2-7; 8 bases match TRBD2. Germline V CDR1 and CDR2: MGHRA, YSYEKL. After removal of 2 bases from V and 2 bases from J, the junction contained 8 bases not matched to a gene. This CDR3 has 16 amino acids. The CDR3 loop reads CASSQRRTSNPYEQYF. The CDR3, as DNA: TGCGCCAGCAGCCAACGCCGGACTAGCAACCCCTACGAGCAGTACTTC.

This clone was seen just once. The rearrangement uses TRBV11-2 and TRBJ2-3, with 12 bases fitting TRBD2. This CDR3 is built from 15 residues. The V gene's germline CDR1 is SGHAT and CDR2 FQNNGV. Losses at the gene ends were 5 bases for V and 3 bases for J; bases not matched to a gene: 3. The CDR3 sequence is CASSLTSGSTDTQYF. CDR3 in DNA: TGTGCCAGCAGCCTGACTAGCGGGAGTACAGATACGCAGTATTTT.

The chain uses TRBV7-2 and TRBJ2-7; D may correspond to TRBD1 or TRBD2 (6 bases each). The ends were cut back, 3 bases at V and 6 bases at J, with 15 bases in the middle. This CDR3 is 14 amino acids long. CDR1 is SGHTA and CDR2 is FQGNSA in the germline V gene. The CDR3 nucleotides read TGTGCCAGCAGCTTCGGTCCCGGGGGCCGCGAGCAGTACTTC. Amino acid sequence: CASSFGPGGREQYF.

A single count supports this clone. The chain carries TRBV7-9 and TRBJ2-1; TRBD2 aligns across 10 bases. Germline V gene lookup returns CDR1 SEHNR and CDR2 FQNEAQ (reference sequence). The CDR3 totals 15 residues. V dropped 1 base and J dropped 8; count of bases not matched to a gene: 5. CDR3: CASSLVAGGLDEQFF. In nucleotides, the CDR3 is TGTGCCAGCAGCTTAGTAGCGGGAGGTCTCGATGAGCAGTTCTTC.

This clone is a singleton in its sample. The chain combines TRBV28 with TRBJ1-4, with 7 bases that match TRBD1. The CDR3 has 16 residues. CDR1 is MDHEN, CDR2 SYDVKM, per germline. With V trimmed by 3 bases and J by 8 bases, 12 bases remained unmatched. The DNA of the CDR3 is TGTGCCAGCAGTTTTTCAAGGGGGCGAAAGGGGGAAAAACTGTTTTTT. It encodes CASSFSRGRKGEKLFF.

This clone was recorded once. V and J are TRBV6-1 and TRBJ2-7; D unresolved. The CDR3 loop spans 12 amino acids. With 4 bases removed from V and 4 bases from J, the gap between germline ends came to 8 bases. Per the germline V gene, CDR1 is MNHNS and CDR2 is SASEGT. CDR3 DNA sequence: TGTGCCAGCAGTGTACTTACTTACGAGCAGTACTTC. Its translation: CASSVLTYEQYF.

The chain employs TRBV5-1 and TRBJ1-1; possibly TRBD1 for D (5 bases). Germline CDR1 is SGHRS and CDR2 is YFSETQ. The germline V and J ends were trimmed by 4 bases and 3 bases, with 13 bases remaining between them. The length of the CDR3 is 14 residues. The CDR3 coding sequence is TGCGCCAGCAGCGTCTCGCGGGGGGACACTGAAGCTTTCTTT. This codes for CASSVSRGDTEAFF.

This chain connects TRBV29-1 to TRBJ1-1; D uncertain. The CDR3 has 13 residues. CDR1 SQVTM and CDR2 ANQGSEA come from the germline V gene. V gave up 7 bases and J gave up 5 bases, with 17 bases separating them. The CDR3 DNA reads as TGCAGCGGGTACATTCTTTGGGAGACTGAAGCTTTCTTT. Residues: CSGYILWETEAFF.

In its sample, this clone was seen once. V is TRBV15 and J is TRBJ2-7; D not resolved. There are 14 residues in the CDR3. V was shortened by 1 base and J by 6 bases, with 13 bases between the two germline ends. CDR1 LNHNV and CDR2 YYDKDF come from the germline V gene (reference sequence). The CDR3 DNA follows: TGTGCCACCAGCAGAGTTGGGCTGCAGCGCGAGCAGTACTTC. The encoded protein is CATSRVGLQREQYF.

V is TRBV25-1 and J is TRBJ2-7; D unresolved. The CDR3 has 15 amino acids. V was shortened by 3 bases and J by 0 bases, with 12 bases between the two germline ends. Germline V lookup: CDR1 MGHDK, CDR2 SYGVNS. CDR3 coding DNA: TGTGCCAGCAGTGATGGTCGAACGATCTCCTACGAGCAGTACTTC. Encoded protein: CASSDGRTISYEQYF.

This sequence joins TRBV28 and TRBJ2-3; 7 bases are a match to TRBD1. Per the germline V gene, CDR1 is MDHEN and CDR2 is SYDVKM. The V segment lost 5 bases and the J segment 2 bases; nucleotides outside the gene matches: 4. This CDR3 region has 14 residues. CDR3 sequence (DNA): TGTGCCAGCAGTCAGACAGGGCCCACAGATACGCAGTATTTT. Translating gives CASSQTGPTDTQYF.

The gene calls are TRBV27 and TRBJ2-7; maybe TRBD2 (6 bases). Germline V lookup: CDR1 MNHEY, CDR2 SMNVEV (reference sequence). The CDR3 is made up of 12 amino acids. Trimming removed 6 bases from V and 6 bases from J, with 12 bases in between. CDR3 residues: CASRGGNAEQYF. The CDR3 coding sequence is TGTGCCAGCAGAGGAGGGAACGCCGAGCAGTACTTC.

The gene calls are TRBV6-1 and TRBJ2-6; no clear D. Germline values: CDR1 MNHNS, CDR2 SASEGT. Trimming removed 1 base from V and 0 bases from J, with 4 bases in between. The CDR3 runs to 15 residues. The CDR3 spells CASSEGGSGANVLTF. The CDR3 DNA reads TGTGCCAGCAGTGAAGGGGGCTCTGGGGCCAACGTCCTGACTTTC.

The DNA of the CDR3 is TGTGCCAGCAGCGGGGAGGGGGAGACCCAGTACTTC. It yields the protein CASSGEGETQYF. This chain uses TRBV6-1 with TRBJ2-5; TRBD2 matches 7 bases. From germline, CDR1 is MNHNS and CDR2 SASEGT. CDR3 length: 12 amino acids. V trimming: 6 bases; J trimming: 5 bases; junction bases outside the gene matches: 3.